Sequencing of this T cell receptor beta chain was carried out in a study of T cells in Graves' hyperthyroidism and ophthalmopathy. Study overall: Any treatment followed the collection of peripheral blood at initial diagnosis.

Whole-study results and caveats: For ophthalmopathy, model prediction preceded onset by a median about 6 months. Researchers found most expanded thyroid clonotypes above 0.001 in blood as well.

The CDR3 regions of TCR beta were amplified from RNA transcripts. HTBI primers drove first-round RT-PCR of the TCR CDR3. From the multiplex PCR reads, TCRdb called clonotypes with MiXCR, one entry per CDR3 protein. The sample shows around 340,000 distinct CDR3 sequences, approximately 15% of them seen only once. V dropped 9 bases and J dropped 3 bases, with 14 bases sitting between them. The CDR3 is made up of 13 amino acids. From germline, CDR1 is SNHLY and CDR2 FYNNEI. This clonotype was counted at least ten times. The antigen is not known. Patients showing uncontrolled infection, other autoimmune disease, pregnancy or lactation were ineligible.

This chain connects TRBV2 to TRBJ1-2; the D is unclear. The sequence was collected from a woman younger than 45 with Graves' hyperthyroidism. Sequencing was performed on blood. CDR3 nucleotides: TGTGCCAGTTGTGGAGGCCTAGACTATGGCTACACCTTC. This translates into CASCGGLDYGYTF. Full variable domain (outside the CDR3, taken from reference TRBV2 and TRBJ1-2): EPEVTQTPSHQVTQMGQEVILRCVPISNHLYFYWYRQILGQKVEFLVSFYNNEISEKSEIFDDQFSVERPDGSNFTLKIRSTKLEDSAMYFCASCGGLDYGYTFGSGTRLTVV.